Below are 8 T cell receptor beta chains sequenced from a single sample in a study of beta chain features in type 1 diabetes. The isolated RNA, all of it, was reverse transcribed, so expressed TCRB transcripts were what got sequenced. Generated by immunoSEQ multiplex PCR, the TCRdb table keeps only in-frame clones and is missing some. This table has about half a million clones, 30% appearing once. Sequences were obtained from naive CD4+ T cells from blood. Every receptor here comes from a man between 18 and 35 years old in good health.

The V gene is TRBV4-2, the J gene TRBJ2-7; no clear D. Germline V gene data show CDR1 as LGHNA and CDR2 as YNFKEQ. This CDR3 region has 13 residues. The V and J ends lost 0 bases and 3 bases respectively, with 6 bases between them. In nucleotides, the CDR3 is TGTGCCAGCAGCCAAGATATGGGCTACGAGCAGTACTTC. It translates to CASSQDMGYEQYF.

This clone came up a few times. This chain connects TRBV9 to TRBJ2-1; 7 nucleotides agree with TRBD1. This CDR3 region has 15 residues. V trimming: 0 bases; J trimming: 8 bases; junction bases outside the gene matches: 8. Germline loops: CDR1 SGDLS, CDR2 YYNGEE. CDR3 nucleotide sequence: TGTGCCAGCAGCGTAGGACAGGGTATCTGGGATGAGCAGTTCTTC. Translating gives CASSVGQGIWDEQFF.

This clone was seen a handful of times. J is TRBJ2-7 and V is TRBV4-3, with 10 bases lining up with TRBD1. Germline V gene sequence: CDR1 LGHNA, CDR2 YSLEER. This CDR3 is built from 14 residues. Trimming at V came to 4 bases and at J to 3 bases, leaving 3 bases not matched to a gene. The chain's CDR3 is CASSRRTGGYEQYF. Here the CDR3 DNA reads TGCGCCAGCAGCCGTAGGACAGGGGGCTACGAGCAGTACTTC.

The chain couples TRBV7-9 to TRBJ2-7; 11 nucleotides agree with TRBD2. Germline CDR1 reads SEHNR; CDR2 reads FQNEAQ (reference sequence). V lost 5 bases to trimming and J lost 10 bases; unmatched junction nucleotides: 13. The CDR3 totals 15 residues. The CDR3 DNA is TGTGCCAGCAGCACCGAGGACAGGGGACTAGCGGACCAGTACTTC. Protein: CASSTEDRGLADQYF.

The sample holds a few counts of this clone. The CDR3 reads CSVDKESREQFF. The CDR3 DNA reads as TGCAGCGTTGATAAGGAGTCTAGGGAGCAGTTCTTC. The chain couples TRBV29-1 to TRBJ2-1; D not certain. Germline-derived CDR1 and CDR2 are SQVTM and ANQGSEA. This CDR3 is 12 amino acids long. Deletions cut 3 bases from V and 10 bases from J, with 13 bases between.

The J gene is TRBJ2-6, the V gene TRBV28; TRBD1 matches 7 bases. The CDR3 sequence is 18 residues long. Per the germline V gene, CDR1 is MDHEN and CDR2 is SYDVKM. V was clipped by 5 bases and J by 0 bases; unmatched bases: 10. CDR3 nucleotides: TGTGCCAGCAGTCCGGGACAGACTATCCCCTCTGGGGCCAACGTCCTGACTTTC. It is translated as CASSPGQTIPSGANVLTF.

The chain couples TRBV2 to TRBJ1-2; D gene ambiguous. CDR1 is SNHLY, CDR2 FYNNEI, per germline. This CDR3 has 12 amino acids. The germline V and J ends were trimmed by 7 bases and 8 bases, with 14 bases remaining between them. For the CDR3, the DNA is TGTGCCAGCACCGGGGAGTCGAGCGGCTACACCTTC. This sequence encodes CASTGESSGYTF. The full variable domain, completed using reference TRBV2 and TRBJ1-2, is EPEVTQTPSHQVTQMGQEVILRCVPISNHLYFYWYRQILGQKVEFLVSFYNNEISEKSEIFDDQFSVERPDGSNFTLKIRSTKLEDSAMYFCASTGESSGYTFGSGTRLTVV.

This chain connects TRBV10-3 to TRBJ2-2, with no clear D. This CDR3 comprises 11 residues. The V gene's germline CDR1 is ENHRY and CDR2 SYGVKD. The ends were cut back, 6 bases at V and 5 bases at J, with 4 bases in the middle. The CDR3 reads CAIRGTGELFF. DNA for the CDR3: TGTGCCATCAGGGGGACCGGGGAGCTGTTTTTT.